This T cell receptor (beta chain) was recovered during a study of blood T cell repertoires in COVID-19 (TCRdb year 2020). Study-wide context: Samples from collaborators originated in the United States, Italy and Spain and spanned both the acute and convalescent phases of COVID-19. Where HLA class I and class II types were available, the types were taken from metadata supplied by the sample provider, not from assay-based typing. Samples were obtained from the ongoing ImmuneRACE study (first 160 participants) and from approximately 1,200 subjects provided by 6 global collaborators. The material from the prospective study consisted of cDNA or gDNA derived from T cells, B-cell-depleted T cells, or PBMCs. Sample metadata almost always included a de-identified subject ID, COVID-19 status, age in years and sex. The dataset comprised deeply sampled blood TCRbeta repertoires from subjects exposed to, actively infected with, or recovered from COVID-19. The repertoires were released in a freely available public database meant as a resource for research on the immune response to SARS-CoV-2.

Note on this clone: Its binding antigen is unknown. No base-level quality is on record; no much larger clone is a single base apart.

The research as a whole found: How much clinical and demographic metadata was included differed by source and by participant, and the metadata was provided uncurated.

TCRbeta CDR3 regions were amplified from genomic DNA by means of the immunoSEQ Assay, a bias-controlled multiplex PCR. In the original analysis: Nucleated cell counts per sample were estimated from amplification of reference gene primers within the assay. Sequence reads were collapsed and filtered to measure the absolute abundance of every unique TCRbeta CDR3 rearrangement. For each sample, productive Simpson clonality was calculated as the square root of Simpson's diversity index across productive rearrangements. The table was pulled from immuneACCESS by TCRdb, which kept in-frame rearrangements only. Such tables lose some clones; where checked, under half of the loss comes from unresolved V genes, and the rest has no known cause. V and J calls and clone size follow that table, whereas D and trimming were derived from the DNA. The sample table contains roughly 250,000 clones; only one count was recorded for 70% to 85% of them. Around 9.6% of the sample lies in the top ten.

The CDR3 covers 16 residues, taking in both the cysteine and the phenylalanine. Only the CDR3 region is kept as DNA, spanning 48 bases read in frame from base 1. Looking up the germline V gene yields CDR1 SGHAT and CDR2 FQNNGV. Trimming costs V 5 bases and J 1 base, and their ends lie 18 bases apart. Whole blood was collected in K2EDTA tubes by collaborating institutions according to the institutions' own protocols. For TCRbeta analysis, collaborators shipped samples in one of three forms: frozen whole blood, isolated PBMCs, or DNA extracted from either of those sample types. The clonotype comes from an elderly woman with acute or convalescent COVID-19. Recombination joined TRBV11-2 with TRBJ2-7; a tentative D match to TRBD2 spans 5 bases. The sequenced material came from peripheral blood. The nucleotides read TGTGCCAGCAGCCCCCTCCCCGGGGTAGAGTCCTACGAGCAGTACTTC. This is translated as CASSPLPGVESYEQYF.